This TCR beta chain came from a study of T cell responses to AZD1222 COVID-19 vaccine. Overall study findings and caveats: Nearly half of spike-specific TCRs reportedly go after variant regions that carry no mutations. Repertoire samples came only from after the peak T cell response.

V was trimmed by 5 bases and J by 1 base, leaving 17 bases between them. The CDR3 contains 16 residues. Germline V gene lookup returns CDR1 LNHDA and CDR2 SQIVND (reference sequence). In the case of this clone: What it recognizes is unknown.

Clones were sequenced by immunoSEQ multiplex PCR, and TCRdb holds only the in-frame ones, with some missing. The sample lists about 180,000 clones, around nine tenths occurring once. The TCR sequence derives from an adult who received the AZD1222 COVID-19 vaccine. The sample in question was peripheral blood, obtained 28 days after the second AZD1222 dose. The gene calls are TRBV19 and TRBJ2-5; D is tentatively TRBD1 or TRBD2 (5 bases each). The CDR3 sequence: CASSASGTSFQETQYF. CDR3 in DNA: TGTGCCAGTAGTGCCTCCGGGACGTCCTTCCAAGAGACCCAGTACTTC.